The T cell receptor (beta chain) under discussion was sequenced for a study of cytomegalovirus exposure and HLA in healthy donors. At the level of the study: Out of roughly 170 million T cells, an earlier analysis found over 90 million unique TCR beta sequences in total. General observations from the study: Another analysis was done later, and it associated 17,000 or so TCR beta sequences with HLA alleles at 0.05 false discovery rate. Beyond CMV serostatus, there was no information to go on about immune exposure. Relative to equally common others, HLA-associated TCR beta chains showed greater clonal expansion in a later analysis.

This clone was observed a few times. Its specificity is unknown. Both 60 Vbeta primers and 13 Jbeta primers went into the PCR. The assay was immunoSEQ multiplex PCR, and TCRdb's table has in-frame clones only and misses some. The sample holds under 200,000 clones, about 68% seen once. This CDR3 is 14 amino acids long. The germline CDR1 and CDR2 sequences are MGHRA and YSYEKL. Trimming removed 2 bases from V and 5 bases from J; junction bases left unmatched: 6. Sequencing used PBMCs. The chain uses TRBV4-1 and TRBJ2-7; 7 bases agree with TRBD2. The receptor's source is a female donor in good health and CMV-seronegative. CDR3 loop: CASSQSLADHEQYF. As DNA, the CDR3 is TGCGCCAGCAGCCAAAGTCTAGCGGACCACGAGCAGTACTTC.